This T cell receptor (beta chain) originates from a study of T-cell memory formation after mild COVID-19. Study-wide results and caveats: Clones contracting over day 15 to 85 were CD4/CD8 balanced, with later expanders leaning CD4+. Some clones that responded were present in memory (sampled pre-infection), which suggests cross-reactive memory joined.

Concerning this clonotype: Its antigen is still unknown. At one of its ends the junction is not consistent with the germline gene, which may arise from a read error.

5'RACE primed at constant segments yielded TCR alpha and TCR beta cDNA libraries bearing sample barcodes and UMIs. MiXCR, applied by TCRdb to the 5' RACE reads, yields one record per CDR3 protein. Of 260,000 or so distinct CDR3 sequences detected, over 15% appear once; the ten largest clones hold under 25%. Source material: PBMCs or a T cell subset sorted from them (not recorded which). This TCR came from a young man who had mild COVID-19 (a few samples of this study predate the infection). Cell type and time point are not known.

CDR3 residues: CASSLPSGGSTDTQYF. For the CDR3, the DNA is TGCGCCAGCAGCTTACCAAGCGGGGGAAGCACAGATACACAGTATTTT. This sequence joins TRBV5-1 and TRBJ2-3, with TRBD2 matching 8 bases. The CDR3 totals 16 residues. The V gene's germline CDR1 is SGHRS and CDR2 YFSETQ.